The clone carrying this T cell receptor (beta chain) was seen ten or more times. Its antigen is unknown. The CDR3 has 14 amino acids. The ends were cut back, 5 bases at V and 4 bases at J, with 11 bases in the middle. Germline CDR1 reads MNHNS; CDR2 reads SASEGT. If no ophthalmopathy progression occurred within 18 months, Graves' hyperthyroidism was stable. TCR beta CDR3 regions were amplified from RNA. RT-PCR in the first round (using the HTBI primer set) targeted the TCR CDR3. One entry per CDR3 protein, called by TCRdb with MiXCR from the multiplex PCR reads. Here the sample spans about 550,000 distinct CDR3 sequences, more than 20% being singletons. These data are taken from a study of T cells in Graves' hyperthyroidism and ophthalmopathy. Study overall: Peripheral blood was obtained at initial diagnosis, preceding any treatment. Study outcomes and limitations: Most expanded thyroid clonotypes above 0.001 recurred in blood.

V is TRBV6-1 and J is TRBJ2-2; D perhaps matches TRBD1 (6 bases). The source material was blood. The sequence was obtained from a man between 18 and 35 years old with Graves' hyperthyroidism. The DNA for the CDR3 is TGTGCCAGCAGTCTCGGACAGTTCACCGGGGAGCTGTTTTTT. Translation: CASSLGQFTGELFF.